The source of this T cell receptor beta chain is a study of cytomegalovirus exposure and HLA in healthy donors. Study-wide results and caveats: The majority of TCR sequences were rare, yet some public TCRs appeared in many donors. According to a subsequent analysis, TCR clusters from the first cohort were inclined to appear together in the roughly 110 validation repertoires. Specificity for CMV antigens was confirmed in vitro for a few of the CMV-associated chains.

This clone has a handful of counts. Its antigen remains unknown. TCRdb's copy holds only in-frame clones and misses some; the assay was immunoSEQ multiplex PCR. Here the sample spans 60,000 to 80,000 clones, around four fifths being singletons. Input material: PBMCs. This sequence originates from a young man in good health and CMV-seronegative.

CDR3 in amino acids: CASSEAAGIGYTF. The CDR3 region has the DNA TGTGCCAGCAGTGAAGCAGCGGGTATTGGCTACACCTTC. The rearrangement uses TRBV6-1 and TRBJ1-2; D call uncertain. Germline V gene sequence: CDR1 MNHNS, CDR2 SASEGT. V was trimmed by 0 bases and J by 7 bases, leaving 9 bases between them. The CDR3 has 13 residues.